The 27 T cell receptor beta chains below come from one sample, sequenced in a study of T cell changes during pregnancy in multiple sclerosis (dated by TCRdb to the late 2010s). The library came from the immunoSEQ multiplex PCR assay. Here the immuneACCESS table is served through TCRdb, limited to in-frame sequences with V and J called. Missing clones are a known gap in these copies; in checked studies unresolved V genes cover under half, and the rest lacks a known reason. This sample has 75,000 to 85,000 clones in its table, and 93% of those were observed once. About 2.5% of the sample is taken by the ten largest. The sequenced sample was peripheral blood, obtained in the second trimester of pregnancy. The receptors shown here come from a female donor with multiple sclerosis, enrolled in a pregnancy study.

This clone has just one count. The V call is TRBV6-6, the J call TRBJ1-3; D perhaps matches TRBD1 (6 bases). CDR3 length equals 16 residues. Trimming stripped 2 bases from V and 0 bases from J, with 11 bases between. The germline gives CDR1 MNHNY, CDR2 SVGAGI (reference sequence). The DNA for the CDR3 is TGTGCCAGCAGTTACCTAGGGGGTCGCTCTGGAAACACCATATATTTT. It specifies CASSYLGGRSGNTIYF.

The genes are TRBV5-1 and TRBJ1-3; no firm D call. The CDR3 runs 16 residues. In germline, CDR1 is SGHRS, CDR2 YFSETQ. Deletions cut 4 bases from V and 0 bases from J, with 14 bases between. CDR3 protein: CASSPGSIHSGNTIYF. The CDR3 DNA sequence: TGCGCCAGCAGCCCCGGGAGCATACACTCTGGAAACACCATATATTTT.

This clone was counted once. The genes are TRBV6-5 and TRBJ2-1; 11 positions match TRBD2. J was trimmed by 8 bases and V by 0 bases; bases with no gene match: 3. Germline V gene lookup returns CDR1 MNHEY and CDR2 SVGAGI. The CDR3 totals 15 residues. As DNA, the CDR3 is TGTGCCAGCAGTTACTCCCTAGCGGGGGGCTATGAGCAGTTCTTC. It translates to CASSYSLAGGYEQFF.

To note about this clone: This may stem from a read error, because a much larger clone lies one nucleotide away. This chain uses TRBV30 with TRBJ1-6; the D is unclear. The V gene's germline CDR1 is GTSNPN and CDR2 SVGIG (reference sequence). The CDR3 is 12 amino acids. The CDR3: CACNEYNSSLHF. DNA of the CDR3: TGTGCCTGCAATGAGTATAATTCATCCCTCCACTTT. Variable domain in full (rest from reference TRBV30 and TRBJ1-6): SQTIHQWPATLVQPVGSPLSLECTVEGTSNPNLYWYRQAAGRGLQLLFYSVGIGQISSEVPQNLSASRPQDRQFILSSKKLLLSDSGFYLCACNEYNSSLHFGNGTRLTVT.

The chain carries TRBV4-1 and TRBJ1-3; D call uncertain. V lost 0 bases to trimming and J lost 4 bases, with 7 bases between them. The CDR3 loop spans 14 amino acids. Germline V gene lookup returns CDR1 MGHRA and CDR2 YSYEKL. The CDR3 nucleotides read TGCGCCAGCAGCCAAGATGTCCAGGGAAACACCATATATTTT. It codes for CASSQDVQGNTIYF.

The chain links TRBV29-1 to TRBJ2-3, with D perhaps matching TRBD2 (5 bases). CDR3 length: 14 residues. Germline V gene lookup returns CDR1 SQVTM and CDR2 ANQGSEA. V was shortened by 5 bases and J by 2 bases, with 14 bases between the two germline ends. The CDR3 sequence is CSVTTSGITDTQYF. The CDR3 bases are TGCAGCGTTACGACTTCGGGAATCACAGATACGCAGTATTTT.

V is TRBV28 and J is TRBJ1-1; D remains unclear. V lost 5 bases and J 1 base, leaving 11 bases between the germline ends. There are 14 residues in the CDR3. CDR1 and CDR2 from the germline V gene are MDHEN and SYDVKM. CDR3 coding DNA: TGTGCCAGCAGTCCTCCCACCGGGAACACTGAAGCTTTCTTT. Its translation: CASSPPTGNTEAFF.

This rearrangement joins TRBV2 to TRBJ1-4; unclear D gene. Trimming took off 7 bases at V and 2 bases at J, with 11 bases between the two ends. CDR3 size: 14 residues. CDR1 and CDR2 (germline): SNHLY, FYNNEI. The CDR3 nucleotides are TGTGCCAGCACCCTGACACCGACTAATGAAAAACTGTTTTTT. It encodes CASTLTPTNEKLFF. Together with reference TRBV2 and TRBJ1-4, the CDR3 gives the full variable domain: EPEVTQTPSHQVTQMGQEVILRCVPISNHLYFYWYRQILGQKVEFLVSFYNNEISEKSEIFDDQFSVERPDGSNFTLKIRSTKLEDSAMYFCASTLTPTNEKLFFGSGTQLSVL.

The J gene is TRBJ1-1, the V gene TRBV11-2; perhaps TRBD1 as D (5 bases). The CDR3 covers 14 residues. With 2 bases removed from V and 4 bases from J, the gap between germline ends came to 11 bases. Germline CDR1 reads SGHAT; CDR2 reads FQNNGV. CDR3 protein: CASSLQGEVTEAFF. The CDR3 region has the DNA TGTGCCAGCAGCTTACAGGGTGAGGTCACTGAAGCTTTCTTT.

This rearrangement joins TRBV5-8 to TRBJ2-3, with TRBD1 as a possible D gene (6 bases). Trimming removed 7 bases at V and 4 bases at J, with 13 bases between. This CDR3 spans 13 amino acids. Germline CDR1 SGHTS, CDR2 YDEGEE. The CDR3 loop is CASGQRGSDTQYF. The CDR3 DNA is TGTGCCAGCGGACAGCGTGGTTCAGATACGCAGTATTTT.

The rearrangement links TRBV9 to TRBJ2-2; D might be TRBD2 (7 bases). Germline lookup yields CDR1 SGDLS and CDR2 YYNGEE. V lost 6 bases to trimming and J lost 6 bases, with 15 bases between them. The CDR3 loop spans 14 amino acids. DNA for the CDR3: TGTGCCAGCAAGGAGGGGGGGGCATCCGGGGAGCTGTTTTTT. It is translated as CASKEGGASGELFF.

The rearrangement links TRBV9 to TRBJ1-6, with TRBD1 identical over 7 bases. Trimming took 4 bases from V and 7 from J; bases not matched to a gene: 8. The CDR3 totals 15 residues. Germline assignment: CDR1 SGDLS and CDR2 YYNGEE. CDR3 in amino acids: CASSTRQGPNSPLHF. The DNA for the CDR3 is TGTGCCAGCAGCACAAGACAGGGCCCAAATTCACCCCTCCACTTT. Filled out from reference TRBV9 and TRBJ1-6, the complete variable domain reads DSGVTQTPKHLITATGQRVTLRCSPRSGDLSVYWYQQSLDQGLQFLIQYYNGEERAKGNILERFSAQQFPDLHSELNLSSLELGDSALYFCASSTRQGPNSPLHFGNGTRLTVT.

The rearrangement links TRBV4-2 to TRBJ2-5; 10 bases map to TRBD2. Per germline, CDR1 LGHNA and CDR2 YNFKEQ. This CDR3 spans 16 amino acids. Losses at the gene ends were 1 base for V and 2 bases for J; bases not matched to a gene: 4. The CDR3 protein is CASSQVLAGRQETQYF. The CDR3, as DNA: TGTGCCAGCAGCCAAGTACTAGCGGGGCGTCAAGAGACCCAGTACTTC.

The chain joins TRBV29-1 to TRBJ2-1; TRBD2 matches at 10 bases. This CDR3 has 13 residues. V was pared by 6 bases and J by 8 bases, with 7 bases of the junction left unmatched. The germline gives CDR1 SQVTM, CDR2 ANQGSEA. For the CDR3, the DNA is TGCAGCGTGGTCTCTAGCGGGGGTGATGAGCAGTTCTTC. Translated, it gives CSVVSSGGDEQFF.

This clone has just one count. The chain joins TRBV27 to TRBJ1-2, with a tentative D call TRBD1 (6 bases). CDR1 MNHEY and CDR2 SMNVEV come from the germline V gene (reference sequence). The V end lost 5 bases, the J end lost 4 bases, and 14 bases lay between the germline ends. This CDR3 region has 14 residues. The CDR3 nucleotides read TGTGCCAGCAGTGCACAGGGTTTAAGCTATGGCTACACCTTC. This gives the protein CASSAQGLSYGYTF.

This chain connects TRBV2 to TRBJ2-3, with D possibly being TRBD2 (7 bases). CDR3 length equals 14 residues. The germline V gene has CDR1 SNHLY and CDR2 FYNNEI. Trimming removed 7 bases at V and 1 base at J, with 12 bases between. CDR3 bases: TGTGCCAGCAAGGCGGGGGCTGGCACAGATACGCAGTATTTT. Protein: CASKAGAGTDTQYF. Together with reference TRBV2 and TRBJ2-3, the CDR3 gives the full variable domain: EPEVTQTPSHQVTQMGQEVILRCVPISNHLYFYWYRQILGQKVEFLVSFYNNEISEKSEIFDDQFSVERPDGSNFTLKIRSTKLEDSAMYFCASKAGAGTDTQYFGPGTRLTVL.

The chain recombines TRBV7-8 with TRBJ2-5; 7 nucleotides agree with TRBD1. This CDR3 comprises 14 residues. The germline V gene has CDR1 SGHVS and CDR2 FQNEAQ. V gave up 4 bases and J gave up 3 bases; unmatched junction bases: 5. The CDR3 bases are TGTGCCAGCAGCTCCCAGGGACAGAAAGAGACCCAGTACTTC. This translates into CASSSQGQKETQYF.

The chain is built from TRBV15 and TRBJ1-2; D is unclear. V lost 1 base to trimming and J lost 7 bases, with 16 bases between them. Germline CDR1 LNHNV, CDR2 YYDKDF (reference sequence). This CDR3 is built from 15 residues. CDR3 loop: CATSRAGLPKSGYTF. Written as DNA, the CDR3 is TGTGCCACCAGCAGAGCTGGACTGCCTAAGAGTGGCTACACCTTC.

For the CDR3, the DNA is TGTGCCAGCAGTGCCCGCCGGGACAGGGGATACTACGAGCAGTACTTC. It codes for CASSARRDRGYYEQYF. The chain joins TRBV28 to TRBJ2-7, with 10 bases aligning to TRBD1. The CDR3 is 16 residues long. CDR1 and CDR2 from the germline V gene are MDHEN and SYDVKM. V lost 5 bases and J lost 3; bases outside the gene matches: 10.

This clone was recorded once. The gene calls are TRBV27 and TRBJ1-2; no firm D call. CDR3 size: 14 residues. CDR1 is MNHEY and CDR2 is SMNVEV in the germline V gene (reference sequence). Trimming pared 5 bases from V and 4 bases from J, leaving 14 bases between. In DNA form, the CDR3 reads TGTGCCAGCAGTCCGCTTGAGGGTATCTATGGCTACACCTTC. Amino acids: CASSPLEGIYGYTF.

The CDR3, as DNA: TGTGCCAGCTCACCATCCAGGGCGGACTACGAGCAGTACTTC. Translating gives CASSPSRADYEQYF. This rearrangement joins TRBV18 to TRBJ2-7; D might be TRBD1 (5 bases). Germline values: CDR1 KGHSH, CDR2 LQKENI. The CDR3 has 14 residues. Deletions cut 2 bases from V and 3 bases from J, with 11 bases between.

The CDR3 loop is CASGPGTGLDTQYF. CDR3 DNA: TGTGCTAGTGGTCCCGGGACAGGGTTAGATACGCAGTATTTT. The chain employs TRBV12-5 and TRBJ2-3; 9 bases align to TRBD1. Germline values: CDR1 LGHNT, CDR2 FRNRAP. V was clipped by 5 bases and J by 5 bases; unmatched bases: 5. CDR3 size: 14 residues.

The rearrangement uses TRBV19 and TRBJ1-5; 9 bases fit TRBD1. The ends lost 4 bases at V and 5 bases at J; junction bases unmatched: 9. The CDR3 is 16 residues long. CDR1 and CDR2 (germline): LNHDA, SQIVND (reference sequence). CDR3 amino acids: CASSTLDRGFDQPQHF. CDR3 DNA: TGTGCCAGTAGTACTCTGGACAGGGGATTCGATCAGCCCCAGCATTTT.

In DNA, the CDR3 is TGTGCCAGTAGTTTGGGCATAAACACTGAAGCTTTCTTT. Protein sequence: CASSLGINTEAFF. The chain is built from TRBV19 and TRBJ1-1; D gene unclear. Per the germline V gene, CDR1 is LNHDA and CDR2 is SQIVND (reference sequence). The CDR3 has 13 residues. V lost 5 bases to trimming and J lost 2 bases, with 9 bases between them.

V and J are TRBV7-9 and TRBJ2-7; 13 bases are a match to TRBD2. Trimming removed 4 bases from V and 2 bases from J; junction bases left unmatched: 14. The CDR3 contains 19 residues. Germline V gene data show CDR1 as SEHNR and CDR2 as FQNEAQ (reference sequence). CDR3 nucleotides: TGTGCCAGCAGCTCCAATACGGGACTAGCGGGACCATCCCCCTACGAGCAGTACTTC. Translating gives CASSSNTGLAGPSPYEQYF. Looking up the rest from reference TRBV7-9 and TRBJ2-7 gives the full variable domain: DTGVSQNPRHKITKRGQNVTFRCDPISEHNRLYWYRQTLGQGPEFLTYFQNEAQLEKSRLLSDRFSAERPKGSFSTLEIQRTEQGDSAMYLCASSSNTGLAGPSPYEQYFGPGTRLTVT.

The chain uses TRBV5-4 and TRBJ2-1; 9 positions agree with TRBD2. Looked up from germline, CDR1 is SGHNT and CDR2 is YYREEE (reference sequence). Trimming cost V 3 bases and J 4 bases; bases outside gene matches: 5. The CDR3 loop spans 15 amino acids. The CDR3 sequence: CASSSSGGRYNEQFF. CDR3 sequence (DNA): TGTGCCAGCAGCTCGAGCGGGGGGAGGTACAATGAGCAGTTCTTC.

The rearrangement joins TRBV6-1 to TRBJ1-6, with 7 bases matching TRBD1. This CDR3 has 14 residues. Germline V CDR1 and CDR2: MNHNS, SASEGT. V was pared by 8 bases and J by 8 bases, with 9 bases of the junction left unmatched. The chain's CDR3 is CASETGAFYSPLHF. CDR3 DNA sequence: TGTGCCAGCGAAACAGGGGCTTTTTATTCACCCCTCCACTTT.